This TCR beta chain appears in the sequencing data of a study of T cells after yellow fever vaccination. Study-wide results and caveats: Just a small share of clonotypes turned up in the CD4 compartment as well as the CD8 compartment. Booster sampling recovered most clones from primary vaccination (about 97% CD4, approximately 90% CD8).

At least ten counts were recorded for this clonotype. Its antigen is undetermined. TCR cDNA was made by 5'RACE template switching, adding a universal primer site and UMIs. MiXCR, applied by TCRdb to the 5' RACE reads, yields one record per CDR3 protein. The sample yields over 110,000 distinct CDR3 sequences, roughly 8% seen once. The receptor's source is a man between 25 and 39 years old who received the YFV17D yellow fever vaccine. The sequenced sample was CD4+ T cells sorted from PBMCs, obtained 5 days after the yellow fever booster vaccination.

The CDR3 coding sequence is TGTGCCAGCAGTGGAGACCTCTCCTACAATGAGCAGTTCTTC. Protein product: CASSGDLSYNEQFF. This rearrangement joins TRBV12-3 or TRBV12-4 to TRBJ2-1; D is unresolved. The CDR3 totals 14 residues. The ends were cut back, 5 bases at V and 0 bases at J, with 8 bases in the middle.